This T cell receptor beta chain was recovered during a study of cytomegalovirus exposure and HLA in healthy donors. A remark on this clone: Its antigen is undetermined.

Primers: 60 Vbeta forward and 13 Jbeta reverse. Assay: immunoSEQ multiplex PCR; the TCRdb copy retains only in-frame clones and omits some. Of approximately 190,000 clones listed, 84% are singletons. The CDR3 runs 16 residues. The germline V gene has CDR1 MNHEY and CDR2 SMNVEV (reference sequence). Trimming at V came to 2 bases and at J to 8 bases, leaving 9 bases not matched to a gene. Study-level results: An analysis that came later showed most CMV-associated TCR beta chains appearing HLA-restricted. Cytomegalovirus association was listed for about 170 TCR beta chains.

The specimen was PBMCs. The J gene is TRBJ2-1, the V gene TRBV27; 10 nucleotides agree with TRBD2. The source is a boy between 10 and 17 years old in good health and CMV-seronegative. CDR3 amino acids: CASSLQEAGGPHEQFF. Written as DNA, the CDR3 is TGTGCCAGCAGTTTACAGGAAGCGGGAGGGCCCCATGAGCAGTTCTTC.